Listed here are 29 T cell receptor beta chains from one sample, sequenced in a study of tissue T cells after allogeneic stem cell transplantation. TCRdb's copy holds only in-frame clones and misses some; the assay was immunoSEQ multiplex PCR. The sample holds about 4,900 clones; around 45% are singletons and the top ten take about 24%. The time point is: mouse harvest day 14 after allogeneic transplant. Tail vein injection delivered 10^7 T-cell-depleted bone marrow cells and 10^6 splenic CD5+ T cells. The sample consisted of gut tissue. The receptors were gathered from a female BALB/c mouse given C57BL/6 T cells with graft-versus-host disease after an allogeneic hematopoietic cell transplant.

Concerning this clone: Gene and germline names: mouse. The CDR3 goes on 1 residue after the read ends, and that part is filled in from the germline J gene. The chain uses TRBV26 and TRBJ2-7, with D perhaps matching TRBD2 (5 bases). Trimming removed 1 base from V and 0 bases from J, with 7 bases in between. Germline V lookup: CDR1 KGHPV, CDR2 FQNQEV (reference sequence). The CDR3 length is 14 residues. CDR3 amino acids: CASSLLGSSYEQYF. Incomplete CDR3 DNA: TGTGCCAGCAGTCTGTTGGGGAGCTCCTATGAACAGTAC. The variable domain in full, with the rest retrieved from reference TRBV26 and TRBJ2-7, is NSKVIQTPRYLVKGQGQKAKMRCIPEKGHPVVFWYQQNKNNEFKFLINFQNQEVLQQIDMTEKRFSAECPSNSPCSLEIQSSEAGDSALYLCASSLLGSSYEQYFGPGTRLTVL.

This clone was recorded once. The genes and germline here are from mouse. The read ends 1 residue early relative to the CDR3; the germline J gene fills the gap. The V and J genes are TRBV24 and TRBJ2-7; D is unclear. Looked up from germline, CDR1 is KGHTA and CDR2 is FRNEEI. The V end was cut by 4 bases, the J end by 4 bases, with 8 bases between. The CDR3 spans 12 residues. The CDR3 region is CASSRDKYEQYF. Incomplete CDR3 DNA: TGTGCCAGCAGTCGCGACAAATATGAACAGTAC.

About this clone itself: A far larger clone is a single base away, which makes a read error likely. Any gene name here is a mouse gene name. The read is 1 residue too short to cover the CDR3 end, so that end is filled in from the germline J gene. The chain couples TRBV12-2 to TRBJ2-7, with 8 bases fitting TRBD2. The CDR3 runs to 13 residues. Germline V gene sequence: CDR1 SGHLS, CDR2 HYDKME. The covered CDR3 bases are TGTGCCCGCTCTCTAGACTGGGGCTATGAACAGTAC. Its protein is CARSLDWGYEQY. In full, the CDR3 reads CARSLDWGYEQYF.

With respect to this clone: Here the gene names and germline are mouse. Sequencing ends 1 residue short of the CDR3 end; the germline J gene provides the rest. The chain employs TRBV12-2 and TRBJ1-4; 12 bases map to TRBD1. This CDR3 is 15 amino acids long. In germline, CDR1 is SGHLS, CDR2 HYDKME. The V segment lost 4 bases and the J segment 7 bases; nucleotides outside the gene matches: 6. This chain's CDR3 is CASSRGDRGPERLFF. CDR3 bases read: TGTGCCAGCTCCCGTGGGGACAGGGGGCCCGAAAGATTATTT.

Turning to this clone: Gene names follow the mouse nomenclature. The CDR3 sequence is CASSPTGGASAETLYF. CDR3 DNA (partial): TGTGCCAGCAGCCCGACTGGGGGGGCTAGTGCAGAAACGCTGTAT. The chain recombines TRBV4 with TRBJ2-3; 12 bases match TRBD2. The read stops 1 residue short of the end of the CDR3; the missing end is completed from the germline J gene. In germline, CDR1 is LGHDT, CDR2 YNNKQL (reference sequence). The V gene end was trimmed by 5 bases and the J gene end by 0 bases; junction bases not matched to a gene: 3. The CDR3 totals 16 residues. Full variable domain (rest looked up from reference TRBV4 and TRBJ2-3): ETAVFQTPNYHVTQVGNEVSFNCKQTLGHDTMYWYKQDSKKLLKIMFSYNNKQLIVNETVPRRFSPQSSDKAHLNLRIKSVEPEDSAVYLCASSPTGGASAETLYFGSGTRLTVL.

This clone was detected a few times. The gene symbols are mouse symbols. The read falls 1 residue short of the CDR3 end, and the missing part is taken from the germline J gene. The V gene is TRBV1, the J gene TRBJ1-6; D uncertain. TRBJ1-6 is noted as an ORF with a role that remains uncertain. V was shortened by 1 base and J by 0 bases, with 4 bases between the two germline ends. The germline V gene encodes CDR1 NSQYPW and CDR2 LRSPGD (reference sequence). The CDR3 runs 15 residues. CDR3 in amino acids: CTCSAGYSYNSPLYF. CDR3 DNA, as far as it was read: TGCACCTGCAGTGCAGGGTATTCCTATAATTCGCCCCTCTAC.

Notes on this clone: Genes and germline are mouse. Read data end 1 residue before the CDR3 end; the end is taken from the germline J gene. This sequence joins TRBV3 and TRBJ2-7, with 10 nucleotides matching TRBD2. This CDR3 comprises 17 residues. The junction had 9 bases not matched to a gene; V was cut back by 1 base and J by 3 bases. Germline values: CDR1 SNHLY, CDR2 FYNGKV (reference sequence). The CDR3 bases that were read are TGTGCCAGCAGCTTAGAAAGGGCTGGGGGGGCGCGCTATGAACAGTAC. The encoded protein is CASSLERAGGARYEQY. The full CDR3 protein is CASSLERAGGARYEQYF.

In regard to this clone: Gene names and germline refer to mouse. The read gets to within 1 residue of the CDR3 end, and the germline J gene fills in the rest. V and J are TRBV17 and TRBJ2-7; 9 bases align to TRBD2. Germline CDR1 is MNHDT and CDR2 is YYDKIL. This CDR3 is 15 amino acids long. Trimming removed 3 bases from V and 0 bases from J; junction bases left unmatched: 3. The CDR3 spells CASSSLGGSSYEQYF. The part of the CDR3 DNA that was read is TGTGCTAGCAGTAGTCTGGGGGGGAGCTCCTATGAACAGTAC.

Notes on this clone: The genes are named according to mouse. The CDR3 extends 1 residue past the end of the read, so its final part is completed from the germline J gene. The chain links TRBV13-2 to TRBJ2-3; D could derive from TRBD1 or TRBD2 (6 bases each). Germline CDR1 is NNHNN and CDR2 is SYGAGS (reference sequence). The CDR3 loop spans 15 amino acids. Trimming stripped 5 bases from V and 1 base from J, with 14 bases between. The CDR3 bases that were read are TGTGCCAGCGGGATGGGGGCAGGGGGTGCAGAAACGCTGTAT. Its translation: CASGMGAGGAETLY. The CDR3, in full, reads CASGMGAGGAETLYF.

Turning to this clone: The germline and genes are mouse ones. The CDR3 goes on 1 residue after the read ends, and that part is filled in from the germline J gene. The chain couples TRBV12-1 to TRBJ2-5; D might be TRBD2 (6 bases). Germline V gene data show CDR1 as SGHSN and CDR2 as HYEKVE. The CDR3 runs 12 residues. V was trimmed by 0 bases and J by 6 bases, leaving 6 bases between them. The sequenced CDR3 bases are TGTGCCAGCTCTCTCGGGGGGGACACCCAGTAC. Amino acid sequence: CASSLGGDTQY. The entire CDR3 protein reads CASSLGGDTQYF.

Comments on this clone: Germline and genes: mouse. The read terminates 1 residue before the CDR3 end, so the remaining end is supplied by the germline J gene. This rearrangement joins TRBV3 to TRBJ2-2; D is uncertain. V dropped 1 base and J dropped 0 bases, with 3 bases sitting between them. The germline V gene has CDR1 SNHLY and CDR2 FYNGKV (reference sequence). The CDR3 spans 14 residues. CDR3 amino acids: CASSLGSNTGQLYF. CDR3 bases read: TGTGCCAGCAGCTTAGGATCAAACACCGGGCAGCTCTAC.

By its share, this clone is medium-sized (0.01 to 0.1%). The gene names given are mouse names. The read gets to within 1 residue of the CDR3 end, and the germline J gene fills in the rest. This chain uses TRBV14 with TRBJ2-7; 12 bases fit TRBD1. There are 13 residues in the CDR3. After removal of 7 bases from V and 5 bases from J, the junction contained 4 bases not matched to a gene. CDR1 and CDR2 from the germline V gene are SGHDT and FRDEAV. The covered CDR3 bases are TGTGCCAGCGTTGGGACAGGGGGCGATGAACAGTAC. Translation gives CASVGTGGDEQY. The whole CDR3 sequence is CASVGTGGDEQYF. Full variable domain (outside the CDR3, taken from reference TRBV14 and TRBJ2-7): EAGVTQSPRYAVLQEGQAVSFWCDPISGHDTLYWYQQPRDQGPQLLVYFRDEAVIDNSQLPSDRFSAVRPKGTNSTLKIQSAKQGDTATYLCASVGTGGDEQYFGPGTRLTVL.

This clone was observed a single time. Here the gene names and germline are mouse. With the read ending 1 residue before the CDR3 end, the germline J gene is used to fill in that end. The J gene is TRBJ2-5, the V gene TRBV5, with 9 bases matching TRBD1. CDR3 length: 15 residues. V dropped 4 bases and J dropped 6; count of bases not matched to a gene: 8. Germline lookup yields CDR1 LGHNA and CDR2 YNLKQL (reference sequence). The part of the CDR3 DNA that was read is TGTGCCAGCAGCCCCTCCGGGACAGGGATGGACACCCAGTAC. The encoded protein is CASSPSGTGMDTQY. The entire CDR3 protein is CASSPSGTGMDTQYF.

This clone has more than one count but fewer than ten. Genes and germline come from the mouse. The CDR3 end is not reached by the read, which stops 1 residue before it; the germline J gene fills it in. The chain recombines TRBV16 with TRBJ2-3; 10 bases fit TRBD2. The CDR3 consists of 14 residues. The germline V gene has CDR1 SGHSA and CDR2 FRNQAP. With 5 bases clipped from V and 1 base from J, the junction kept 0 bases outside the gene matches. The CDR3 reads CASSLGGRAETLYF. The DNA read from the CDR3 is TGTGCAAGCAGCCTGGGGGGGCGTGCAGAAACGCTGTAT.

A remark on this clone: The listed genes are named as in mouse. The read terminates 1 residue ahead of where the CDR3 ends, so the germline J gene completes it. This chain uses TRBV3 with TRBJ1-4; D is unclear. This CDR3 contains 14 residues. V was trimmed by 5 bases and J by 0 bases, leaving 7 bases between them. From germline, CDR1 is SNHLY and CDR2 FYNGKV (reference sequence). Partial CDR3 DNA: TGTGCCAGCAGCCCGGGAATTTCCAACGAAAGATTATTT. It is translated as CASSPGISNERLF. From start to end, the CDR3 is CASSPGISNERLFF.

As regards this clone: The gene names given are mouse names. The CDR3 DNA, read in part, is TGTGCCAGCAGTCTGTCGAACAGGGGAGGGGACACCCAGTAC. Translated, it gives CASSLSNRGGDTQY. The full CDR3 is CASSLSNRGGDTQYF. The rearrangement joins TRBV26 to TRBJ2-5; the match to TRBD1 covers 7 bases. The CDR3 is cut off 1 residue early in the read; its end comes from the germline J gene. The germline V gene encodes CDR1 KGHPV and CDR2 FQNQEV (reference sequence). V gave up 0 bases and J gave up 6 bases; unmatched junction bases: 6. The CDR3 length is 15 residues.

The table lists this clone with a few counts. Here the gene names and germline are mouse. The read finishes 1 residue shy of the CDR3 end, and the germline J gene is used to complete it. The chain couples TRBV30 to TRBJ2-4; D unclear. Germline lookup yields CDR1 SQVVS and CDR2 ANEGSEA. The CDR3 spans 12 residues. The V gene lost 1 base and the J gene lost 4 bases, with 6 bases spanning the gap. The CDR3 sequence is CSSRGQKNTLYF. Partial CDR3 DNA: TGTAGTTCTAGAGGGCAAAAAAACACCTTGTAC.

With respect to this clone: Here the gene names and germline are mouse. With the read ending 1 residue before the CDR3 end, the germline J gene is used to fill in that end. V gene TRBV19 combines with J gene TRBJ2-1; a possible D gene is TRBD2 (6 bases). This CDR3 is built from 15 residues. Germline CDR1 and CDR2: FNHDT and SITEND (reference sequence). Trimming pared 0 bases from V and 1 base from J, leaving 8 bases between. Here the CDR3 reads CASSIAWGNYAEQFF. The DNA read from the CDR3 is TGTGCCAGCAGTATAGCCTGGGGAAACTATGCTGAGCAGTTC.

This clone was observed once. These gene names are mouse names. CDR3 protein: CASSLLGGSQNTLYF. Incomplete CDR3 DNA: TGTGCCAGCAGTCTCCTGGGGGGATCTCAAAACACCTTGTAC. The chain uses TRBV24 and TRBJ2-4; TRBD2 aligns across 8 bases. The read ends 1 residue before the CDR3 terminus; that terminus is restored from the germline J gene. Trimming removed 3 bases from V and 2 bases from J; junction bases left unmatched: 4. The germline CDR1 and CDR2 sequences are KGHTA and FRNEEI. The CDR3 spans 15 residues.

A few counts support this clone. Gene names refer to mouse genes. The DNA ends 1 residue before the CDR3 does, and the rest of the CDR3 is filled in from the germline J gene. This rearrangement joins TRBV26 to TRBJ1-2; TRBD1 matches 7 bases. J was trimmed by 2 bases and V by 3 bases; bases with no gene match: 0. The CDR3 is 13 amino acids. The germline CDR1 and CDR2 sequences are KGHPV and FQNQEV (reference sequence). The CDR3 DNA, read in part, is TGTGCCAGCAGTCTACAGGGGAACTCCGACTACACC. It codes for CASSLQGNSDYT. The entire CDR3 reads CASSLQGNSDYTF.

As for this clone: Gene labels here are mouse ones. The sequenced fragment ends 1 residue before the CDR3 boundary, so the rest is inferred from the germline J gene. The chain has TRBV26 and TRBJ1-6, with a possible D match to TRBD1 (6 bases). TRBJ1-6 is reported as an ORF; its role is uncertain. V was cut by 6 bases and J by 1 base, with 10 bases left in between. The CDR3 contains 15 residues. CDR1 and CDR2 (germline): KGHPV, FQNQEV (reference sequence). The CDR3 protein is CASRRDISYNSPLYF. The sequenced part of the CDR3 DNA is TGTGCCAGCAGGAGGGACATATCCTATAATTCGCCCCTCTAC.

Of note for this clone: Mouse gene names and germline throughout. The read halts 1 residue ahead of the CDR3 end, with the missing end drawn from the germline J gene. The chain employs TRBV26 and TRBJ2-5, with TRBD2 matching over 10 bases. The CDR3 loop spans 15 amino acids. The germline gives CDR1 KGHPV, CDR2 FQNQEV (reference sequence). The V gene end was trimmed by 4 bases and the J gene end by 2 bases; junction bases not matched to a gene: 3. The part of the CDR3 DNA that was read is TGTGCCAGCAGTCGACTGGGGGGAGGCCAAGACACCCAGTAC. This translates into CASSRLGGGQDTQY. The whole CDR3 sequence is CASSRLGGGQDTQYF.

As regards this clone: Each gene name is a mouse one. The CDR3 extends 1 residue past the end of the read, so its final part is completed from the germline J gene. This chain links TRBV26 with TRBJ2-2; D gene unclear. V dropped 3 bases and J dropped 0 bases, with 5 bases sitting between them. There are 14 residues in the CDR3. The germline V gene has CDR1 KGHPV and CDR2 FQNQEV (reference sequence). CDR3 sequence: CASSLHPNTGQLYF. CDR3 DNA, as far as it was read: TGTGCCAGCAGTCTCCATCCAAACACCGGGCAGCTCTAC.

This clone was seen a handful of times. Gene names are mouse gene names. The read is 1 residue too short to cover the CDR3 end, so that end is filled in from the germline J gene. V gene TRBV29 combines with J gene TRBJ1-4; D is undetermined. Germline-derived CDR1 and CDR2 are MSHET and SYDVDS. Trimming pared 0 bases from V and 0 bases from J, leaving 5 bases between. The CDR3 runs to 15 residues. The sequenced part of the CDR3 DNA is TGTGCTAGCAGTTTATCCAGATTTTCCAACGAAAGATTATTT. Translating it yields CASSLSRFSNERLF. The entire CDR3 protein reads CASSLSRFSNERLFF.

As for this clone: Each gene name is a mouse one. The CDR3 goes on 1 residue after the read ends, and that part is filled in from the germline J gene. V and J are TRBV13-1 and TRBJ2-1; 7 bases are a match to TRBD2. This CDR3 is 14 amino acids long. Germline lookup yields CDR1 NSHNY and CDR2 SYGAGN. V was pared by 3 bases and J by 4 bases, with 4 bases of the junction left unmatched. CDR3 in amino acids: CASSVGGGYAEQFF. The DNA read from the CDR3 is TGTGCCAGCAGTGTGGGGGGTGGGTATGCTGAGCAGTTC.

For this clone: Gene names refer to mouse genes. The CDR3 end is not reached by the read, which stops 1 residue before it; the germline J gene fills it in. The rearrangement links TRBV19 to TRBJ2-1; a weak D match, TRBD2 (5 bases). The length of the CDR3 is 14 residues. The germline gives CDR1 FNHDT, CDR2 SITEND (reference sequence). Trimming removed 1 base at V and 0 bases at J, with 5 bases between. The chain's CDR3 is CASSIWGNYAEQFF. The sequenced part of the CDR3 DNA is TGTGCCAGCAGTATATGGGGTAACTATGCTGAGCAGTTC.

Remarks on this clone: Gene names and germline match the mouse. The read terminates 1 residue ahead of where the CDR3 ends, so the germline J gene completes it. The chain has TRBV31 and TRBJ2-3, with 9 bases identical to TRBD1. The CDR3 spans 16 residues. The V segment lost 3 bases and the J segment 0 bases; nucleotides outside the gene matches: 7. CDR1 is GKSSPN, CDR2 SITVG, per germline. The DNA read from the CDR3 is TGTGCCTGGAGCCTCCGGACAGGGGAGAGTGCAGAAACGCTGTAT. Protein sequence: CAWSLRTGESAETLY. The CDR3 reads in full as CAWSLRTGESAETLYF.

To note about this clone: Gene labels here are mouse ones. CDR3 DNA, as far as it was read: TGTGCCAGCAGCGAGATCAACGAAAGATTATTT. Translating gives CASSEINERLF. The complete CDR3 reads CASSEINERLFF. V and J are TRBV3 and TRBJ1-4; D not certain. The read comes to an end 1 residue before the CDR3 does, leaving the germline J gene to fill in the end. Germline lookup yields CDR1 SNHLY and CDR2 FYNGKV (reference sequence). Between the trimmed V and J ends, which lost 5 bases and 4 bases, there was a span of 5 bases. CDR3 length: 12 residues.

Of note for this clone: Gene names are mouse gene names. The read ends 1 residue early relative to the CDR3; the germline J gene fills the gap. The chain couples TRBV20 to TRBJ1-2, with a possible D match to TRBD1 (5 bases). CDR1 GFQATS and CDR2 STVNSAI come from the germline V gene. Trimming pared 0 bases from V and 2 bases from J, leaving 7 bases between. The CDR3 runs to 13 residues. The CDR3 loop reads CGARDRANSDYTF. The sequenced part of the CDR3 DNA is TGTGGTGCTAGGGACAGGGCGAACTCCGACTACACC.